The source of this TCR beta chain is a study of T cell responses to AZD1222 COVID-19 vaccine. Study-level results: Nearly half of unique spike-specific TCRs reportedly avoided B.1.351 and B.1.1.7 mutated regions. The sample set comprised mostly white British donors with more females, and clonal diversity was possibly underestimated.

Germline assignment: CDR1 SGHRS and CDR2 YFSETQ. This CDR3 contains 14 residues. V was cut by 4 bases and J by 6 bases, with 13 bases left in between. Sequencing used immunoSEQ multiplex PCR; TCRdb keeps in-frame clones, though not all of them. This sample has tens of thousands of clones, with less than 95% found just once. Comments on this clone: No antigen is known for it.

The source of this sequence is an adult who received the AZD1222 COVID-19 vaccine. This chain uses TRBV5-1 with TRBJ1-4; tentative D call: TRBD1 (5 bases). This specimen consisted of peripheral blood, obtained 28 days after the second AZD1222 dose. In DNA, the CDR3 is TGCGCCAGCAGCCTTACTGGGACTGATGAAAAACTGTTTTTT. Translated: CASSLTGTDEKLFF.